Listed here are 25 T cell receptor beta chains from one sample, sequenced in a study of T cell responses to AZD1222 COVID-19 vaccine. Using immunoSEQ multiplex PCR, the repertoire was profiled, and TCRdb retains in-frame clones only, with some absent. The table includes about 150,000 clones, around nine tenths detected once. The source material was peripheral blood, sampled 28 days after the second AZD1222 dose. These receptors came from an adult who received the AZD1222 COVID-19 vaccine.

The chain couples TRBV3-1 (or the pseudogene TRBV3-2) to TRBJ1-2; 8 nucleotides align to TRBD1. Trimming cost V 4 bases and J 1 base; bases outside gene matches: 2. Germline CDR1 LGHDT, CDR2 YNNKEL (reference sequence). CDR3 length: 14 residues. CDR3 sequence (DNA): TGTGCCAGCAGCCGGGACAGGCTTAACTATGGCTACACCTTC. Its protein is CASSRDRLNYGYTF.

V gene TRBV27 combines with J gene TRBJ2-1, with 9 bases that match TRBD1. The J segment lost 6 bases and the V segment lost 3 bases, leaving 12 bases of the junction unmatched. Germline CDR1 and CDR2: MNHEY and SMNVEV (reference sequence). The CDR3 length is 17 residues. The DNA of the CDR3 is TGTGCCAGCAGTTTCGCGCCACCGGGACAGGGTCGCAATGAGCAGTTCTTC. It encodes CASSFAPPGQGRNEQFF.

This clone was seen a few times. CDR3 loop: CASRAGTEYEQYF. CDR3 DNA: TGTGCCAGCAGGGCTGGGACAGAATACGAGCAGTACTTC. The chain has TRBV6-5 and TRBJ2-7, with 7 bases lining up with TRBD1. CDR3 size: 13 residues. The V and J ends lost 6 bases and 4 bases, in that order; junction bases with no gene match: 6. Germline loops: CDR1 MNHEY, CDR2 SVGAGI.

The rearrangement joins TRBV2 to TRBJ1-2; 9 nucleotides agree with TRBD1. The CDR3 extends over 14 amino acids. Losses at the gene ends were 7 bases for V and 6 bases for J; bases not matched to a gene: 9. The germline V gene has CDR1 SNHLY and CDR2 FYNNEI. CDR3 region: CASTRDRVLHGYTF. CDR3 coding DNA: TGTGCCAGCACCCGGGACAGGGTGTTACATGGCTACACCTTC.

This chain links TRBV5-8 with TRBJ2-3; 13 nucleotides match TRBD2. The CDR3 totals 18 residues. Per germline, CDR1 SGHTS and CDR2 YDEGEE. Trimming at V came to 0 bases and at J to 6 bases, leaving 10 bases not matched to a gene. The CDR3 bases are TGTGCCAGCAGCTTGGGACTAGCGGGGGGTACCAGTCTGGATACGCAGTATTTT. Protein product: CASSLGLAGGTSLDTQYF.

CDR3 protein: CASSTMGMRVNTEAFF. CDR3 DNA: TGTGCCAGTAGTACAATGGGAATGAGGGTGAACACTGAAGCTTTCTTT. The rearrangement links TRBV19 to TRBJ1-1; no definite D call. Germline CDR1 and CDR2: LNHDA and SQIVND (reference sequence). Trimming stripped 4 bases from V and 0 bases from J, with 15 bases between. There are 16 residues in the CDR3.

The chain carries TRBV6-5 and TRBJ1-6; 7 positions agree with TRBD1. The CDR3 contains 15 residues. Looked up from germline, CDR1 is MNHEY and CDR2 is SVGAGI. V shed 2 bases and J 14 bases; nucleotides not matched to a gene: 12. For the CDR3, the DNA is TGTGCCAGCAGTTACAGAGGACAGGTCGGTGTTACCCTCCACTTT. Residues: CASSYRGQVGVTLHF.

The DNA of the CDR3 is TGTGCCAGCAGTTTATCGGGGACAGGCCGGTCGATTACATACAATGAGCAGTTCTTC. Translated, it gives CASSLSGTGRSITYNEQFF. V gene TRBV27 combines with J gene TRBJ2-1, with 8 bases aligning to TRBD1. The CDR3 has 19 residues. Germline values: CDR1 MNHEY, CDR2 SMNVEV (reference sequence). Unmatched junction bases numbered 14, after V lost 0 bases and J lost 4 bases.

The genes are TRBV11-2 and TRBJ1-2; weak D call: TRBD1 (5 bases). The CDR3 sequence is 16 residues long. Per germline, CDR1 SGHAT and CDR2 FQNNGV. V lost 3 bases and J lost 3, with 17 bases in between. The CDR3 spells CASSLRGLPGHYGYTF. The CDR3, as DNA: TGTGCCAGCAGCTTGAGGGGACTTCCTGGGCACTATGGCTACACCTTC.

The genes are TRBV6-2 or TRBV6-3 and TRBJ2-5; D is unresolved. V lost 4 bases and J 5 bases, leaving 11 bases between the germline ends. Germline V gene sequence: CDR1 MNHEY, CDR2 SVGEGT. CDR3 length: 13 amino acids. In DNA, the CDR3 is TGTGCCAGCAGTTTAGTCCATCGGGAGACCCAGTACTTC. Translation gives CASSLVHRETQYF.

A single count supports this clone. V is TRBV5-6 and J is TRBJ2-2; 9 nucleotides align to TRBD2. With 4 bases clipped from V and 1 base from J, the junction kept 5 bases outside the gene matches. Germline assignment: CDR1 SGHDT and CDR2 YYEEEE. The CDR3 covers 16 residues. DNA of the CDR3: TGTGCCAGCAGCGGCGGGACTAGCCGGAACACCGGGGAGCTGTTTTTT. Amino acids: CASSGGTSRNTGELFF.

The chain has TRBV6-5 and TRBJ1-1; D gene ambiguous. Deletions cut 3 bases from V and 0 bases from J, with 8 bases between. The CDR3 is made up of 14 amino acids. Germline V gene sequence: CDR1 MNHEY, CDR2 SVGAGI. The CDR3 DNA is TGTGCCAGCAGTTATTCGGACGTGAACACTGAAGCTTTCTTT. Translated, it gives CASSYSDVNTEAFF.

This chain links TRBV12-3 or TRBV12-4 with TRBJ1-2, with unresolved D. The CDR3 totals 12 residues. The V end lost 3 bases, the J end lost 12 bases, and 14 bases lay between the germline ends. As DNA, the CDR3 is TGTGCCAGCAGTTTTATCTGGGAACCACACACCTTC. This encodes CASSFIWEPHTF.

This clone has a single count. The chain uses TRBV4-1 and TRBJ1-5; a possible D gene is TRBD1 (5 bases). Germline values: CDR1 MGHRA, CDR2 YSYEKL. The CDR3 is 17 residues long. V was trimmed by 6 bases and J by 5 bases, leaving 23 bases between them. The CDR3 spells CASSPSAGREVHQPQHF. The CDR3 DNA follows: TGCGCCAGCAGTCCCTCGGCAGGGAGGGAGGTACATCAGCCCCAGCATTTT.

The count of this clone is one. This chain connects TRBV18 to TRBJ1-3; 8 bases agree with TRBD1. CDR1 and CDR2 from the germline V gene are KGHSH and LQKENI. V was pared by 0 bases and J by 0 bases, with 13 bases of the junction left unmatched. CDR3 length: 20 residues. In nucleotides, the CDR3 is TGTGCCAGCTCACCACCCGGGACAGGTTATTACCTCAGCTCTGGAAACACCATATATTTT. Translated, it gives CASSPPGTGYYLSSGNTIYF.

The V and J genes are TRBV5-1 and TRBJ1-3; 9 bases fit TRBD1. The V segment lost 4 bases and the J segment 0 bases; nucleotides outside the gene matches: 5. CDR1 is SGHRS and CDR2 is YFSETQ in the germline V gene. This CDR3 is 16 amino acids long. This chain's CDR3 is CASSGGQGSSGNTIYF. In DNA form, the CDR3 reads TGCGCCAGCAGCGGGGGACAGGGAAGCTCTGGAAACACCATATATTTT.

This rearrangement joins TRBV10-3 to TRBJ1-2, with TRBD1 identical over 9 bases. CDR1 is ENHRY, CDR2 SYGVKD, per germline. V lost 6 bases, J lost 4 bases, and 9 bases stayed unmatched. This CDR3 contains 15 residues. CDR3 protein: CAIRESTGGSYGYTF. CDR3 nucleotide sequence: TGTGCCATCAGAGAATCGACAGGGGGGAGCTATGGCTACACCTTC.

The rearrangement uses TRBV3-1 (or the pseudogene TRBV3-2) and TRBJ1-3; 7 bases line up with TRBD1. Trimming cost V 2 bases and J 2 bases; bases outside gene matches: 12. Looked up from germline, CDR1 is LGHDT and CDR2 is YNNKEL (reference sequence). The CDR3 runs 18 residues. The CDR3 is CASSQRRTGGYTGNTIYF. The CDR3 nucleotides read TGTGCCAGCAGCCAACGGCGGACAGGCGGGTATACTGGAAACACCATATATTTT.

CDR3 in DNA: TGTGCCAGCAGCTTCTCCTCTGGGGTCAGCGAGCAGTACTTC. Translation gives CASSFSSGVSEQYF. V and J are TRBV7-9 and TRBJ2-7; no firm D call. The V end was cut by 3 bases, the J end by 6 bases, with 15 bases between. CDR1 SEHNR and CDR2 FQNEAQ come from the germline V gene (reference sequence). The CDR3 is 14 amino acids.

The CDR3 is CSVDSGQQYF. The CDR3 nucleotides are TGCAGCGTAGATAGCGGACAGCAGTACTTC. The chain is built from TRBV29-1 and TRBJ2-7, with a tentative D call TRBD2 (6 bases). Germline V gene lookup returns CDR1 SQVTM and CDR2 ANQGSEA. With 6 bases removed from V and 8 bases from J, the gap between germline ends came to 11 bases. The CDR3 has 10 residues.

This clone was detected only once. The V call is TRBV3-1 (or the pseudogene TRBV3-2), the J call TRBJ2-3, with TRBD2 matching over 9 bases. The V gene end was trimmed by 4 bases and the J gene end by 1 base; junction bases not matched to a gene: 15. The germline V gene has CDR1 LGHDT and CDR2 YNNKEL (reference sequence). The length of the CDR3 is 19 residues. The CDR3 nucleotides read TGTGCCAGCAGCCCGCCTCAGGGCGGGGGGGCTGGAGGCACAGATACGCAGTATTTT. It is translated as CASSPPQGGGAGGTDTQYF.

The table lists this clone with a few counts. V and J are TRBV6-5 and TRBJ2-2, with D perhaps assigned TRBD1 or TRBD2 (6 bases each). V was cut by 2 bases and J by 4 bases, with 11 bases left in between. The CDR3 is 15 residues long. The germline V gene encodes CDR1 MNHEY and CDR2 SVGAGI. The CDR3 spells CASSYEGGPTGELFF. For the CDR3, the DNA is TGTGCCAGCAGTTACGAGGGGGGCCCCACCGGGGAGCTGTTTTTT.

This chain's CDR3 is CAWSTGAGHTEAFF. The CDR3 nucleotides are TGTGCCTGGAGTACGGGAGCGGGTCACACTGAAGCTTTCTTT. The V call is TRBV30, the J call TRBJ1-1; D is ambiguous. The germline V gene encodes CDR1 GTSNPN and CDR2 SVGIG (reference sequence). This CDR3 is built from 14 residues. Trimming removed 2 bases at V and 3 bases at J, with 13 bases between.

This clone was counted only a few times. The chain recombines TRBV4-1 with TRBJ1-2, with 7 bases aligning to TRBD1. Germline values: CDR1 MGHRA, CDR2 YSYEKL. The J segment lost 8 bases and the V segment lost 4 bases, leaving 19 bases of the junction unmatched. The CDR3 runs to 17 residues. For the CDR3, the DNA is TGCGCCAGCAGCCCCGGGGTAAGGGGGCGGCTTTCGAGAGGCTACACCTTC. This encodes CASSPGVRGRLSRGYTF.

The rearrangement joins TRBV3-1 (or the pseudogene TRBV3-2) to TRBJ2-7, with TRBD2 matching 8 bases. The V and J ends lost 3 bases and 0 bases, in that order; junction bases with no gene match: 4. Germline assignment: CDR1 LGHDT and CDR2 YNNKEL (reference sequence). This CDR3 has 15 amino acids. This chain's CDR3 is CASSQSLAGSYEQYF. The CDR3, as DNA: TGTGCCAGCAGCCAGAGCCTAGCGGGCTCCTACGAGCAGTACTTC.